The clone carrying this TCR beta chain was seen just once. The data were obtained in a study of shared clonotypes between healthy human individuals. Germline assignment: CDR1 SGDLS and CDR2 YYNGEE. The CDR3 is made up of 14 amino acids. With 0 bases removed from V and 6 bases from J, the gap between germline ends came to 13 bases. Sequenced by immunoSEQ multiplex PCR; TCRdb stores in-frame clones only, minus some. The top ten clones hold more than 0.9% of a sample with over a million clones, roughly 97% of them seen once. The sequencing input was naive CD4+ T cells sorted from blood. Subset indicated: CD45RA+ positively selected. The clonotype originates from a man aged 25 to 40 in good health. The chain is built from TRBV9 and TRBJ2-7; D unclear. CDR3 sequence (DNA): TGTGCCAGCAGCGTAGGTGAGGTTTCAGGCGAGCAGTACTTC. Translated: CASSVGEVSGEQYF.